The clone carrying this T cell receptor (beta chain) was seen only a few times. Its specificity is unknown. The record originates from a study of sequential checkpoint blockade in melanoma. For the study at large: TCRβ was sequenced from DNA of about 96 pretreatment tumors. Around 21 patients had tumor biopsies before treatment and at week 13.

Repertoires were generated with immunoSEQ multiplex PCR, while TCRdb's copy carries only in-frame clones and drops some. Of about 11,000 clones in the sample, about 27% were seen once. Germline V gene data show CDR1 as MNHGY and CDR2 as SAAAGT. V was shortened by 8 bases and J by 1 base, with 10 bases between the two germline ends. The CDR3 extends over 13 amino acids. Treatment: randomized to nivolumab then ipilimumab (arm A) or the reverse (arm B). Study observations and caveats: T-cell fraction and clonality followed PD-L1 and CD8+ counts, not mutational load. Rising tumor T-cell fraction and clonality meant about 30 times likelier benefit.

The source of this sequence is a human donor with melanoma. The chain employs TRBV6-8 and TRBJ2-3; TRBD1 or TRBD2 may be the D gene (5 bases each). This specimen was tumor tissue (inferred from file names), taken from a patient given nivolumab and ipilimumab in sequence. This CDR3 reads CASWGFGTDTQYF. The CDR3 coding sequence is TGTGCCAGCTGGGGGTTTGGCACAGATACGCAGTATTTT.